These 24 T cell receptor beta chains came from one sample sequenced in a study of blood T cell repertoires in COVID-19. This table comes from immunoSEQ multiplex PCR, and its TCRdb copy is limited to in-frame clones, with some not included. Seen here are over 200,000 clones, under 90% observed once, and the top ten hold 5.5% to 6.5%. The sample comprised peripheral blood. The origin of the receptors is a man aged 55 to 70 who had recovered from COVID-19.

The chain has TRBV15 and TRBJ2-5; perhaps TRBD2 as D (6 bases). V was clipped by 5 bases and J by 5 bases, with 18 bases between them. This CDR3 spans 15 amino acids. CDR1 and CDR2 (germline): LNHNV, YYDKDF (reference sequence). The CDR3 loop reads CATSGRREPRETQYF. DNA of the CDR3: TGTGCCACCAGCGGTCGTCGGGAGCCCAGGGAGACCCAGTACTTC. The full variable domain, in which reference TRBV15 and TRBJ2-5 provide the parts outside the CDR3, is DAMVIQNPRYQVTQFGKPVTLSCSQTLNHNVMYWYQQKSSQAPKLLFHYYDKDFNNEADTPDNFQSRRPNTSFCFLDIRSPGLGDTAMYLCATSGRREPRETQYFGPGTRLLVL.

The sample holds one count of this clone. The chain combines TRBV7-2 with TRBJ2-1, with D uncertain. Germline-derived CDR1 and CDR2 are SGHTA and FQGNSA. Trimming took 1 base from V and 9 from J, leaving 10 bases between them. The CDR3 loop spans 13 amino acids. The CDR3 DNA reads as TGTGCCAGCAGCTTAGATCCCCGCGGTGAGCAGTTCTTC. The encoded protein is CASSLDPRGEQFF.

V gene TRBV2 combines with J gene TRBJ2-7; tentatively, D is TRBD2 (6 bases). V lost 7 bases, J lost 4 bases, and 11 bases lay in between. Per germline, CDR1 SNHLY and CDR2 FYNNEI. This CDR3 spans 12 amino acids. As DNA, the CDR3 is TGTGCCAGCATGGGACTTACTTACGAGCAGTACTTC. The encoded protein is CASMGLTYEQYF.

This rearrangement joins TRBV7-9 to TRBJ2-2; TRBD1 agrees at 10 bases. This CDR3 contains 15 residues. Germline values: CDR1 SEHNR, CDR2 FQNEAQ (reference sequence). The junction had 6 bases not matched to a gene; V was cut back by 5 bases and J by 6 bases. Here the CDR3 DNA reads TGTGCCAGCAGCAGGGACAGGGGCGGCGCCGGGGAGCTGTTTTTT. It is translated as CASSRDRGGAGELFF. The full variable domain, rest sourced from reference TRBV7-9 and TRBJ2-2, is DTGVSQNPRHKITKRGQNVTFRCDPISEHNRLYWYRQTLGQGPEFLTYFQNEAQLEKSRLLSDRFSAERPKGSFSTLEIQRTEQGDSAMYLCASSRDRGGAGELFFGEGSRLTVL.

The chain recombines TRBV18 with TRBJ1-4, with D perhaps matching TRBD1 (6 bases). Trimming removed 3 bases at V and 14 bases at J, with 16 bases between. This CDR3 is 13 amino acids long. CDR1 and CDR2 from the germline V gene are KGHSH and LQKENI. The CDR3 bases are TGTGCCAGCTCACCTCCTCGACAGGAGCGGCTGTTTTTT. Protein product: CASSPPRQERLFF. Looking up the rest from reference TRBV18 and TRBJ1-4 gives the full variable domain: NAGVMQNPRHLVRRRGQEARLRCSPMKGHSHVYWYRQLPEEGLKFMVYLQKENIIDESGMPKERFSAEFPKEGPSILRIQQVVRGDSAAYFCASSPPRQERLFFGSGTQLSVL.

V usage is TRBV7-3 and J usage is TRBJ2-3; D not resolved. The CDR3 runs to 15 residues. In germline, CDR1 is SGHTA, CDR2 FQGTGA. Trimming removed 0 bases at V and 1 base at J, with 8 bases between. This chain's CDR3 is CASSLTNIGTDTQYF. In DNA form, the CDR3 reads TGTGCCAGCAGCTTAACAAATATCGGCACAGATACGCAGTATTTT.

The chain employs TRBV18 and TRBJ2-7, with TRBD1 matching over 10 bases. Per germline, CDR1 KGHSH and CDR2 LQKENI. This CDR3 is built from 15 residues. V lost 3 bases to trimming and J lost 3 bases; unmatched junction nucleotides: 5. This chain's CDR3 is CASSPSRDRGYEQYF. For the CDR3, the DNA is TGTGCCAGCTCACCGAGCCGGGACAGGGGCTACGAGCAGTACTTC.

The rearrangement links TRBV30 to TRBJ1-5; D is perhaps TRBD1 (6 bases). The V end was cut by 3 bases, the J end by 4 bases, with 13 bases between. CDR1 is GTSNPN and CDR2 is SVGIG in the germline V gene (reference sequence). The CDR3 is 14 amino acids. CDR3 loop: CAWRGGGWNQPQHF. As DNA, the CDR3 is TGTGCCTGGAGGGGAGGGGGGTGGAATCAGCCCCAGCATTTT. Full variable domain (remainder filled in from reference TRBV30 and TRBJ1-5): SQTIHQWPATLVQPVGSPLSLECTVEGTSNPNLYWYRQAAGRGLQLLFYSVGIGQISSEVPQNLSASRPQDRQFILSSKKLLLSDSGFYLCAWRGGGWNQPQHFGDGTRLSIL.

V usage is TRBV5-4 and J usage is TRBJ2-3; 12 bases line up with TRBD2. The CDR3 has 19 residues. CDR1 is SGHNT and CDR2 is YYREEE in the germline V gene (reference sequence). V lost 0 bases to trimming and J lost 2 bases; unmatched junction nucleotides: 10. The CDR3 bases are TGTGCCAGCAGCTTGGGAGTTAGGGCTAGCGGGGGGGCCACAGATACGCAGTATTTT. It translates to CASSLGVRASGGATDTQYF. The whole variable domain, remainder taken from reference TRBV5-4 and TRBJ2-3, is ETGVTQSPTHLIKTRGQQVTLRCSSQSGHNTVSWYQQALGQGPQFIFQYYREEENGRGNFPPRFSGLQFPNYSSELNVNALELDDSALYLCASSLGVRASGGATDTQYFGPGTRLTVL.

This clone came up a few times. Other DNA sequences in the sample encode the same CDR3. The CDR3 bases are TGTGCCAGCTCACCAGGGGCGAACTACGAGCAGTACTTC. It translates to CASSPGANYEQYF. The V gene is TRBV18, the J gene TRBJ2-7; possibly TRBD1 for D (5 bases). Germline values: CDR1 KGHSH, CDR2 LQKENI. Trimming removed 2 bases at V and 3 bases at J, with 8 bases between. There are 13 residues in the CDR3.

The gene calls are TRBV5-1 and TRBJ1-5; 7 bases fit TRBD1. The germline V gene has CDR1 SGHRS and CDR2 YFSETQ. The CDR3 has 15 amino acids. V was clipped by 0 bases and J by 4 bases; unmatched bases: 4. The CDR3 DNA reads TGCGCCAGCAGCTTGGATCCAGGGGGGAATCAGCCCCAGCATTTT. Amino acids: CASSLDPGGNQPQHF.

The chain is built from TRBV28 and TRBJ2-7, with 9 positions matching TRBD1. CDR3 size: 17 residues. Trimming at V came to 2 bases and at J to 0 bases, leaving 8 bases not matched to a gene. CDR1 and CDR2 (germline): MDHEN, SYDVKM. The CDR3 spells CASSLIGTGLSSYEQYF. Written as DNA, the CDR3 is TGTGCCAGCAGTTTAATTGGGACAGGGCTGAGCTCCTACGAGCAGTACTTC.

The chain recombines TRBV27 with TRBJ2-4; 8 bases map to TRBD1. The ends lost 4 bases at V and 0 bases at J; junction bases unmatched: 8. CDR3 length: 17 residues. The germline gives CDR1 MNHEY, CDR2 SMNVEV (reference sequence). CDR3 region: CASSSPGQGLAKNIQYF. DNA of the CDR3: TGTGCCAGCAGTTCGCCAGGACAGGGTCTAGCCAAAAACATTCAGTACTTC.

The chain links TRBV5-5 to TRBJ2-7, with 11 bases that match TRBD1. Germline CDR1 is SGHKS and CDR2 is YYEKEE (reference sequence). CDR3 size: 16 residues. J lost 1 base, V lost 2 bases, and 5 bases had no gene match. The CDR3 protein is CASSFTGQGASYEQYF. CDR3 coding DNA: TGTGCCAGCAGCTTCACAGGACAGGGGGCATCCTACGAGCAGTACTTC.

The chain has TRBV4-2 and TRBJ1-1; unclear D gene. This CDR3 is built from 15 residues. CDR1 and CDR2 from the germline V gene are LGHNA and YNFKEQ. V gave up 1 base and J gave up 0 bases, with 9 bases separating them. DNA of the CDR3: TGTGCCAGCAGCCAAGGAGTTATGGTGAACACTGAAGCTTTCTTT. It specifies CASSQGVMVNTEAFF.

The chain carries TRBV15 and TRBJ2-3; D not resolved. The V end was cut by 2 bases, the J end by 0 bases, with 9 bases between. This CDR3 comprises 15 residues. Germline values: CDR1 LNHNV, CDR2 YYDKDF (reference sequence). The CDR3 protein is CATSRQQPSTDTQYF. The CDR3 DNA sequence: TGTGCCACCAGCAGACAACAGCCAAGCACAGATACGCAGTATTTT.

The chain joins TRBV3-1 (or the pseudogene TRBV3-2) to TRBJ2-7; 9 bases agree with TRBD2. CDR3 length equals 15 residues. The ends lost 4 bases at V and 9 bases at J; junction bases unmatched: 13. Per germline, CDR1 LGHDT and CDR2 YNNKEL (reference sequence). The DNA for the CDR3 is TGTGCCAGCAGCCCCCCAGGGTGGCGGGAGGGAAGGCAGTACTTC. Translation gives CASSPPGWREGRQYF.

This chain links TRBV12-3 or TRBV12-4 with TRBJ2-1; no clear D gene. V was shortened by 3 bases and J by 5 bases, with 8 bases between the two germline ends. The CDR3 spans 13 residues. The CDR3 reads CASSFTANNEQFF. The DNA for the CDR3 is TGTGCCAGCAGTTTTACAGCTAACAATGAGCAGTTCTTC.

CDR3 DNA sequence: TGTGCCAGTAGTCCCCAGGGGGGCGGGATAACTGAAGCTTTCTTT. Translated: CASSPQGGGITEAFF. The chain recombines TRBV19 with TRBJ1-1; 7 bases align to TRBD1. CDR1 is LNHDA and CDR2 is SQIVND in the germline V gene (reference sequence). The length of the CDR3 is 15 residues. The ends lost 5 bases at V and 5 bases at J; junction bases unmatched: 11.

The chain recombines TRBV3-1 (or the pseudogene TRBV3-2) with TRBJ1-1, with D possibly matching TRBD1 (6 bases). This CDR3 contains 13 residues. Trimming cost V 4 bases and J 1 base, with 7 bases left between them. From germline, CDR1 is LGHDT and CDR2 YNNKEL (reference sequence). The CDR3 loop reads CASSLRGNTEAFF. As DNA, the CDR3 is TGTGCCAGCAGCCTCAGGGGGAACACTGAAGCTTTCTTT.

The genes are TRBV19 and TRBJ2-1; TRBD2 agrees at 14 bases. Germline CDR1 reads LNHDA; CDR2 reads SQIVND (reference sequence). This CDR3 region has 17 residues. The V segment lost 4 bases and the J segment 9 bases; nucleotides outside the gene matches: 11. The DNA of the CDR3 is TGTGCCAGTAGTACCCGGACTAGCGGGGGGACTAGCCGTGAGCAGTTCTTC. Protein: CASSTRTSGGTSREQFF.

The V and J genes are TRBV3-1 (or the pseudogene TRBV3-2) and TRBJ2-1, with 10 positions matching TRBD2. The CDR3 covers 16 residues. Germline V gene lookup returns CDR1 LGHDT and CDR2 YNNKEL (reference sequence). With V trimmed by 4 bases and J by 4 bases, 7 bases remained unmatched. The CDR3, as DNA: TGTGCCAGCAGCCTCCGGACTAGCGGATCTTACAATGAGCAGTTCTTC. Its translation: CASSLRTSGSYNEQFF.

This chain joins TRBV3-1 (or the pseudogene TRBV3-2) and TRBJ1-3; D unresolved. The CDR3 sequence is 16 residues long. Germline CDR1 reads LGHDT; CDR2 reads YNNKEL (reference sequence). V was clipped by 0 bases and J by 1 base, with 10 bases between them. The CDR3 nucleotides are TGTGCCAGCAGCCAAGATACGAGGGCATCTGGAAACACCATATATTTT. Its protein product is CASSQDTRASGNTIYF.

This chain joins TRBV30 and TRBJ1-5, with TRBD1 matching over 11 bases. Trimming removed 2 bases from V and 6 bases from J; junction bases left unmatched: 15. Germline assignment: CDR1 GTSNPN and CDR2 SVGIG (reference sequence). The CDR3 runs 18 residues. CDR3 sequence reads: CAWSFPGQGADMAQPQHF. In nucleotides, the CDR3 is TGTGCCTGGAGTTTTCCCGGACAGGGGGCAGATATGGCTCAGCCCCAGCATTTT.